This TCR beta chain was recovered during a study of human T cells and chemical hapten exposure. Study-level information: Affected patients, primarily female, had alopecia areata, totalis or universalis. Per-sample TCR yields varied mainly from small pooled library volume differences.

This clonotype was seen many times. What it recognizes is unknown. Original analysis: Between about 20,000 and 690,600 TCRs appeared in each sample, and the median stood at around 92,000. TCRdb analysed the RACE reads with MiXCR anew, one entry per CDR3 protein. The V and J calls were determined by TCRdb, not by the authors. In the table there are under 100,000 distinct CDR3 sequences, 8% to 13% of which are singletons. Per germline, CDR1 LGHDT and CDR2 YNNKEL (reference sequence). With V trimmed by 5 bases and J by 6 bases, 7 bases remained unmatched. The CDR3 sequence is 14 residues long. Study results and caveats: Expanded TCRs showed more large CDR3 clusters than pre-sensitization or healthy control sets.

Time point of the sample: patch test 2, 6 weeks after DPC sensitization. Treatment: therapeutic diphenylcyclopropenone sensitization with weekly scalp DPC. This TCR came from a woman aged 50 to 60 with alopecia areata. Some clones in this sample may be carry-over from other donors' samples. The rearrangement joins TRBV3-1 to TRBJ2-7; 10 bases line up with TRBD2. The sequencing here drew on whole blood, taken in connection with sensitization to the hapten diphenylcyclopropenone (DPC). DNA of the CDR3: TGTGCCAGCAGCGAAAGCGGGAGGGGAGGCGAGCAGTACTTC. Encoded protein: CASSESGRGGEQYF.